This TCR beta chain was sequenced during a study of blood T cell repertoires in COVID-19. About the research overall: Donors in the United States, Italy and Spain gave samples during acute or convalescent COVID-19. PBMCs, B-cell-depleted T cells, or T cells provided the cDNA or gDNA that made up the material.

Per the original methods: By means of reference gene primer amplification, nucleated cell counts were estimated. Profiled with immunoSEQ multiplex PCR; TCRdb holds only in-frame clones, not every one. That table supplies the V and J calls and clone size; D and trimming were determined from the DNA. Of around 60,000 clones in the sample, 90% were seen once. With 4 bases removed from V and 6 bases from J, the gap between germline ends came to 13 bases. Per germline, CDR1 SGDLS and CDR2 YYNGEE. The CDR3 runs 13 residues. The rearrangement joins TRBV9 to TRBJ1-2; possibly TRBD1 for D (6 bases). The sequence came from a man aged 60-69 years with acute or convalescent COVID-19. Sequencing was performed on peripheral blood. CDR3 amino acids: CASSIIRGHGYTF. The CDR3, as DNA: TGTGCCAGCAGCATCATCAGGGGACATGGCTACACCTTC.